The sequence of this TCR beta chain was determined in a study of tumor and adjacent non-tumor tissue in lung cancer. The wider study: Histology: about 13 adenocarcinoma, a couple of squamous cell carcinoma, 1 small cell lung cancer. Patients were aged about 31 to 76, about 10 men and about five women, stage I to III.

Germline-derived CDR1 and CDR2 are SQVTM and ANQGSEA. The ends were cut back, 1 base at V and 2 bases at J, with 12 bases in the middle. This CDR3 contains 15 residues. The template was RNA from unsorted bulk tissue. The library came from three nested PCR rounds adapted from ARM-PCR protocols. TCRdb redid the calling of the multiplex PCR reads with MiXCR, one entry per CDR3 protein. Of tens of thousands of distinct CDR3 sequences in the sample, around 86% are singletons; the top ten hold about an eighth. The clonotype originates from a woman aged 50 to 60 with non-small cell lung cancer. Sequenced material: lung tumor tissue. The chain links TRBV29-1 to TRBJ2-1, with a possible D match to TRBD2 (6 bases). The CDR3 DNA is TGCAGCGTTGAAGTGCCGGCGGGGCCCTACAATGAGCAGTTCTTC. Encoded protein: CSVEVPAGPYNEQFF.